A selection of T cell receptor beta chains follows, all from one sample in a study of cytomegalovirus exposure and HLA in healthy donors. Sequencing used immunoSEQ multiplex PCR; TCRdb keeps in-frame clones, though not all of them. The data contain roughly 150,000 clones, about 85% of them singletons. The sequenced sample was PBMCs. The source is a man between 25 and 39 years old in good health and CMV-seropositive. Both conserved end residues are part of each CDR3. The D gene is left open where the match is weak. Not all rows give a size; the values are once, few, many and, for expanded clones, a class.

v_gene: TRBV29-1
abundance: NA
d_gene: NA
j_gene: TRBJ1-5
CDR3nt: TGCAGCGCTGGACCGGGGGGCAATCAGCCCCAGCATTTT
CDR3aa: CSAGPGGNQPQHF

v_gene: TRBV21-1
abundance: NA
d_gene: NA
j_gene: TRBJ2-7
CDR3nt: TGTGCCAGCAGCAAAGCGGTAGCGGGAGCCCGTCTTTCCAAGTTCTACGAGCAGTACTTC
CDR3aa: CASSKAVAGARLSKFYEQYF

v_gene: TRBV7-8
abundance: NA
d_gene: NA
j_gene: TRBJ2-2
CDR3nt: TGTGCCAGCAGCTTAACTAGCTTGAACACCGGGGAGCTGTTTTTT
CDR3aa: CASSLTSLNTGELFF

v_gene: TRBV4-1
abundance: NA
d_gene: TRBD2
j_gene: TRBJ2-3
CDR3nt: TGCGCCAGCAGCCAGCCCGCTGCGGGAGAAGGTGATACGCAGTATTTT
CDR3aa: CASSQPAAGEGDTQYF

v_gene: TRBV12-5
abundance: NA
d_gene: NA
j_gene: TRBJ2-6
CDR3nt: TGTGCTAGTGGTCCGGGTGGGAGTACTGGGGCCAACGTCCTGACTTTC
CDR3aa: CASGPGGSTGANVLTF

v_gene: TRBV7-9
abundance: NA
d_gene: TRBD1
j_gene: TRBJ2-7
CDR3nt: TGTGCCAGCAGCAAATCCGGGACAGGGGACGAGCAGTACTTC
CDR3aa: CASSKSGTGDEQYF

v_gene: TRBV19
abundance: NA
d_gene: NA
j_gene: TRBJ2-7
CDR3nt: TGTGCCAGTAGTATAATTCTAGCCCGCGAGCAGTACTTC
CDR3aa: CASSIILAREQYF

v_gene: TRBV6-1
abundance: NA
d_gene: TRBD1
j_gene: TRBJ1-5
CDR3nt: TGTGCCAGCAGTGAACGGGTACAGGGGCGAATACTTAGCAATCAGCCCCAGCATTTT
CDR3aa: CASSERVQGRILSNQPQHF

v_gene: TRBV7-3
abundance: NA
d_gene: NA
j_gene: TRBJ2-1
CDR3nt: TGTGCCAGCAGCTCCGGTGTGGGCGGGTACAATGAGCAGTTCTTC
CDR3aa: CASSSGVGGYNEQFF

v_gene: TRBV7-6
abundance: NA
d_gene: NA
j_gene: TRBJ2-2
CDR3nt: TGTGCCAGCAGCTTTGGGGAGACCGGGGAGCTGTTTTTT
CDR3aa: CASSFGETGELFF

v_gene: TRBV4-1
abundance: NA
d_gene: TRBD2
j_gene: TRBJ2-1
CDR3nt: TGCGCCAGCAGCCAACAGGCTAGCGGGGGGCGGGGTTCCTACAATGAGCAGTTCTTC
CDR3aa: CASSQQASGGRGSYNEQFF

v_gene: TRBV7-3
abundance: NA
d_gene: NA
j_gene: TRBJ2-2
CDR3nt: TGTGCCAGCAGCTCAGGCGACGGGGAGCTGTTTTTT
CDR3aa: CASSSGDGELFF

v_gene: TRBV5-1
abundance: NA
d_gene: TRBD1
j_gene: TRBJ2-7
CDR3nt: TGCGCCAGCAGCTTGCGGGACAGGGGAGAGCAGTACTTC
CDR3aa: CASSLRDRGEQYF

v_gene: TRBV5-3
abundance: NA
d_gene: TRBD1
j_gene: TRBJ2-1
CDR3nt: TGTGCCAGAAGCCCTCCGCGGGGACAGGAGAACAATGAGCAGTTCTTC
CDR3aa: CARSPPRGQENNEQFF

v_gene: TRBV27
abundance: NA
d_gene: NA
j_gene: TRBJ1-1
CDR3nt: TGTGCCAGCTACTTAAGGGAGGGACACACTGAAGCTTTCTTT
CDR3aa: CASYLREGHTEAFF

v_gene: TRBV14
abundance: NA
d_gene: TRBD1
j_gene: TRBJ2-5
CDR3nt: TGTGCCAGCAGCCAGACAGGGGGCCCAGAGACCCAGTACTTC
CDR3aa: CASSQTGGPETQYF

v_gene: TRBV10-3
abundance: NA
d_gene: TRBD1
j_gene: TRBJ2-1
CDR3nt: TGTGCCATCAGTGAGCCGGGGACAGGGGTAAGGAATGAGCAGTTCTTC
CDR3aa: CAISEPGTGVRNEQFF

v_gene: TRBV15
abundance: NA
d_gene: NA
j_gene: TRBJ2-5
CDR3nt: TGTGCCACCAGCAGAGATAGGGGGAAAGAGACCCAGTACTTC
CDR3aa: CATSRDRGKETQYF

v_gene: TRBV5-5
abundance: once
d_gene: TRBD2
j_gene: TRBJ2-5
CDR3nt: TGTGCCAGCAGCTCCCACCGCGGGAGGGAGACCCAGTACTTC
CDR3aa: CASSSHRGRETQYF

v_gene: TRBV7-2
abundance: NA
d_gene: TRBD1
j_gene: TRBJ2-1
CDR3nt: TGTGCCAGCAGCGGACAGGTAACGGGCGAGCAGTTCTTC
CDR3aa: CASSGQVTGEQFF

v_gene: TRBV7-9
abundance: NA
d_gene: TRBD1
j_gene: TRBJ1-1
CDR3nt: TGTGCCAGCACCACAGGGGACAACACTGAAGCTTTCTTT
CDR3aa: CASTTGDNTEAFF

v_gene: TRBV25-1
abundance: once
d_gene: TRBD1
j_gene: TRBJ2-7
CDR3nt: TGTGCCAGCAGTGTGATTGGACAGGGTAGGGACGAGCAGTACTTC
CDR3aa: CASSVIGQGRDEQYF

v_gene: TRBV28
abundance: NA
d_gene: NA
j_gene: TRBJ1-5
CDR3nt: TGTGCCAGCAGTGGGTCCGGGACTCATCAGCCCCAGCATTTT
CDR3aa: CASSGSGTHQPQHF

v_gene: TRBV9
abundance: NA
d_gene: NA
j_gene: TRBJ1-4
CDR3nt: TGTGCCAGCAGCGTAGAGGGCCGACTGCGGGGGGAAAAACTGTTTTTT
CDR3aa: CASSVEGRLRGEKLFF

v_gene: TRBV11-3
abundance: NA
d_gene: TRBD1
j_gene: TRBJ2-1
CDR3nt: TGTGCCAGCAGCATAAGACAGGGCCTCAACAATGAGCAGTTCTTC
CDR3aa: CASSIRQGLNNEQFF

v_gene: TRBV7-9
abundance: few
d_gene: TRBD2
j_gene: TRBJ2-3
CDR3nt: TGTTCCAGCAGCTTAGTGCCCCTAGCGGGAGGGCCGATAGATACGCAGTATTTT
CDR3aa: CSSSLVPLAGGPIDTQYF

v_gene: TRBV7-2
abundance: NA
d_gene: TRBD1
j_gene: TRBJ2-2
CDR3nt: TGTGCCAGCAGCCCAACGACAGGGGCCAGCTTGAACACCGGGGAGCTGTTTTTT
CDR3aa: CASSPTTGASLNTGELFF

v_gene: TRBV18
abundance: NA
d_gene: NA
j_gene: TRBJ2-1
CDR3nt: TGTGCCAGCTCACCAAGGCGGGACTACAATGAGCAGTTCTTC
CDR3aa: CASSPRRDYNEQFF

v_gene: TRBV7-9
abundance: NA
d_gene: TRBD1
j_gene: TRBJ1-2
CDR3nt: TGTGCCAGCAGCTTAGGGGGACAGATTAACTATGGCTACACCTTC
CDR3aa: CASSLGGQINYGYTF

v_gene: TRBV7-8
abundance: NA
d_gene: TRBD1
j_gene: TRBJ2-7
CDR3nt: TGTGCCAGCAGCTTATCGACAGGGGGCCTCAACGAGCAGTACTTC
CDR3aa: CASSLSTGGLNEQYF

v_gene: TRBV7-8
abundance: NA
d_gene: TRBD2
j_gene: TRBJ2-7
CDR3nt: TGTGCCAGCAGCTTAAGCGGGAGGGCCGTCGAGCAGTACTTC
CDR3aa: CASSLSGRAVEQYF

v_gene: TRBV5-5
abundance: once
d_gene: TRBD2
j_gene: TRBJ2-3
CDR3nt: TGTGCCAGCAGCTTGATAGCGGGAGCTGTAGATACGCAGTATTTT
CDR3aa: CASSLIAGAVDTQYF

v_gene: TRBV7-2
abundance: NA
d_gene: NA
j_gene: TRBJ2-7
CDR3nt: TGTGCCAGCAGCTCGAAAAGGGGCGACTACGAGCAGTACTTC
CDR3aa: CASSSKRGDYEQYF

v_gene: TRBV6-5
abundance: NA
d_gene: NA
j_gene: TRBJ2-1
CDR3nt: TGTGCCAGCAACGCGGGAACGTACAATGAGCAGTTCTTC
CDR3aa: CASNAGTYNEQFF

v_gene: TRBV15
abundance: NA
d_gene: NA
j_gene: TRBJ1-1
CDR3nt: TGTGCCACCAGCATTGACCGCGTTTCCAGGGCTTTCTTT
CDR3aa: CATSIDRVSRAFF

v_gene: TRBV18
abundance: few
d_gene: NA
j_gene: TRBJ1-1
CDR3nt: TGTGCCAGCTCACCTGGACAGAACACTGAAGCTTTCTTT
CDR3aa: CASSPGQNTEAFF

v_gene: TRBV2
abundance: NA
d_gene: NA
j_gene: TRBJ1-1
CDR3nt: TGTGCCAGCAGCTTACTTCAGGGGAACACTGAAGCTTTCTTT
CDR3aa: CASSLLQGNTEAFF

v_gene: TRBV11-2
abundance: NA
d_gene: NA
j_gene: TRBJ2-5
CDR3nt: TGTGCCAGCAGTTTAATCTTAGCCGGGGAGACCCAGTACTTC
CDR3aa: CASSLILAGETQYF

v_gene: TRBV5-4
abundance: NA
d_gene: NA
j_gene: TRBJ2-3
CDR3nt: TGTGCCAGCAGCTTGGGAAGGGGCCCCTTCACAGATACGCAGTATTTT
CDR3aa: CASSLGRGPFTDTQYF

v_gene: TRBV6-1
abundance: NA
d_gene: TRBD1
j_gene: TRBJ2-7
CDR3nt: TGTGCCAGCAGTGCGGGACAGGGCGACTACGAGCAGTACTTC
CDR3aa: CASSAGQGDYEQYF

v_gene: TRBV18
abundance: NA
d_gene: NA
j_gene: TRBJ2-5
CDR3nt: TGTGCCAGCTCACCAATTGGGCGACAAGAGACCCAGTACTTC
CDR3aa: CASSPIGRQETQYF

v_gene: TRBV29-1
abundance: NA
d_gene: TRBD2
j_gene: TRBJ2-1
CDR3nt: TGCAGCGTTGGGGGGGGAGAGCACAATGAGCAGTTCTTC
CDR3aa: CSVGGGEHNEQFF

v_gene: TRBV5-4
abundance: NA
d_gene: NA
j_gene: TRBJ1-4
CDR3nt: TGTGCCAGCAGCTTGGCGGGGTCGGGGGAAAAACTGTTTTTT
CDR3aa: CASSLAGSGEKLFF

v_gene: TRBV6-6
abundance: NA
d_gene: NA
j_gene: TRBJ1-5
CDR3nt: TGTGCCAGCAGTTACCAAAGGGAGGGACGCCAGCCCCAGCATTTT
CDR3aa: CASSYQREGRQPQHF

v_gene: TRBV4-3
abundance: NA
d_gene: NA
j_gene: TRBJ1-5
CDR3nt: TGCGCCAGCACCCTACCCGAGGGGGAGGGGAGCGGTCAGCCCCAGCATTTT
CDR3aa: CASTLPEGEGSGQPQHF

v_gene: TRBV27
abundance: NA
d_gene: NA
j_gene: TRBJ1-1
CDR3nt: TGTGCCAGCAGTTTATACGCCAGTGCAAACACTGAAGCTTTCTTT
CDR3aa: CASSLYASANTEAFF

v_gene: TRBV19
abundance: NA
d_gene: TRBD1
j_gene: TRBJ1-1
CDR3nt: TGTGCCAGTTACTCAGGGGGCGCGGGCACTGAAGCTTTCTTT
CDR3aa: CASYSGGAGTEAFF

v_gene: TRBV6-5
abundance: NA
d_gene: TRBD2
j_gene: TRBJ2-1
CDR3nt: TGTGCCAGCAGTTCCCGACTAGCGCCAAATGAGCAGTTCTTC
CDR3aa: CASSSRLAPNEQFF

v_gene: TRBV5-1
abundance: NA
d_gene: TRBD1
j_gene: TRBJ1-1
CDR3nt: TGCGCCAGCAGCTCTGCGGACAGGGAACGAGCTTTCTTT
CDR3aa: CASSSADRERAFF

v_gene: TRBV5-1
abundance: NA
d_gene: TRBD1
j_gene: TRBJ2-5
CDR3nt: TGCGCCAGCAGCTTAGGACAGGGCCAAGAGACCCAGTACTTC
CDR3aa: CASSLGQGQETQYF

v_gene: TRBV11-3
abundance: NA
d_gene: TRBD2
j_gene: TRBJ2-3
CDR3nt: TGTGCCAGCACCAAAGACGGGGGGGCGACCACAGATACGCAGTATTTT
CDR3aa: CASTKDGGATTDTQYF

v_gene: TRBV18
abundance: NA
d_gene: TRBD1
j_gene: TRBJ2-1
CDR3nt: TGTGCCAGCTCACCCCCCCAAGGACAGGGAGGTGAGCAGTTCTTC
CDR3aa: CASSPPQGQGGEQFF

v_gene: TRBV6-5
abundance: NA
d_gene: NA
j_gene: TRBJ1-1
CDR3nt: TGTGCCAGCGGAGTGAACACTGAAGCTTTCTTT
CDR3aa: CASGVNTEAFF

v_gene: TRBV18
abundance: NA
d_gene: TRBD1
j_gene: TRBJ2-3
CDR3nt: TGTGCCAGTCTTCCGGGACAGGATTCCGATACGCAGTATTTT
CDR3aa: CASLPGQDSDTQYF

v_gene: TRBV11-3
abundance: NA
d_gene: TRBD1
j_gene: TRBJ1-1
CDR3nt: TGTGCCAGCAGCTCCTCCTCGACAGGGCTGGCTTTCTTT
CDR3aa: CASSSSSTGLAFF

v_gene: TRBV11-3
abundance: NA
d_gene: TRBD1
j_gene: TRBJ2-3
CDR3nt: TGTGCCAGCAGCGGGGACAGGGGGATTATTAGCACAGATACGCAGTATTTT
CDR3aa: CASSGDRGIISTDTQYF